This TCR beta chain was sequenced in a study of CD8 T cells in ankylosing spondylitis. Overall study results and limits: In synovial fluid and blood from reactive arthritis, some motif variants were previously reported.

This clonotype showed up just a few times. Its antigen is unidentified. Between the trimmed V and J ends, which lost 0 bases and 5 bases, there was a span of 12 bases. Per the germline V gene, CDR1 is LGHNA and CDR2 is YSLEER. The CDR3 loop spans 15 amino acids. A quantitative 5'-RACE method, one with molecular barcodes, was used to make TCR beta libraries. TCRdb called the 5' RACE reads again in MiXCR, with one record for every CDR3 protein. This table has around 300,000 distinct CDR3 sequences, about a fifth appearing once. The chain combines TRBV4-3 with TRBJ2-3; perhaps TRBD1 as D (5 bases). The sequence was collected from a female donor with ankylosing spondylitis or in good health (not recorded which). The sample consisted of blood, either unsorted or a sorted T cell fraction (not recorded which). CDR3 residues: CASSQEFRGLDTQYF. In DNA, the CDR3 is TGCGCCAGCAGCCAAGAGTTTAGGGGCTTAGATACGCAGTATTTT.